The 23 T cell receptor beta chains in this list originate from one sample, sequenced in a study of CD8 T cells in ankylosing spondylitis. Via MiXCR, TCRdb re-called the 5' RACE reads, giving one row per CDR3 protein. The sample carries 200,000 to 250,000 distinct CDR3 sequences, 10% to 13% recorded once. Sequencing was performed on blood, either unsorted or a sorted T cell fraction (not recorded which). These receptors originate from a male donor with ankylosing spondylitis or in good health (not recorded which).

At least ten counts were recorded for this clonotype. This chain uses TRBV5-1 with TRBJ1-5; 9 nucleotides agree with TRBD1. This CDR3 has 15 amino acids. The V gene end was trimmed by 2 bases and the J gene end by 6 bases; junction bases not matched to a gene: 6. Germline V gene data show CDR1 as SGHRS and CDR2 as YFSETQ. CDR3 DNA sequence: TGCGCCAGCAGCTTACAGGGGGCGGAATTTCAGCCCCAGCATTTT. Translation: CASSLQGAEFQPQHF.

This rearrangement joins TRBV11-3 to TRBJ1-6; the match to TRBD1 covers 7 bases. The CDR3 sequence is 15 residues long. Germline V gene sequence: CDR1 SGHNT, CDR2 YENEEA. J lost 6 bases, V lost 4 bases, and 6 bases had no gene match. The CDR3 region has the DNA TGTGCCAGCAGCTCCGAGGGACAGATTAATTCACCCCTCCACTTT. Protein: CASSSEGQINSPLHF.

This sequence joins TRBV7-2 and TRBJ2-2, with 13 bases aligning to TRBD2. The CDR3 is 16 amino acids. The V and J ends lost 5 bases and 3 bases, in that order; junction bases with no gene match: 3. The germline V gene encodes CDR1 SGHTA and CDR2 FQGNSA. CDR3 DNA sequence: TGTGCCAGCAGCCATACTAGCGGGGGGGACACCGGGGAGCTGTTTTTT. Its protein is CASSHTSGGDTGELFF. Based on the CDR3 plus reference TRBV7-2 and TRBJ2-2, the full variable domain is GAGVSQSPSNKVTEKGKDVELRCDPISGHTALYWYRQSLGQGLEFLIYFQGNSAPDKSGLPSDRFSAERTGGSVSTLTIQRTQQEDSAVYLCASSHTSGGDTGELFFGEGSRLTVL.

This clonotype has a handful of counts. The chain carries TRBV5-1 and TRBJ2-2; D tentatively fits TRBD1 or TRBD2 (5 bases each). Per the germline V gene, CDR1 is SGHRS and CDR2 is YFSETQ. This CDR3 is built from 15 residues. V dropped 0 bases and J dropped 4 bases, with 10 bases sitting between them. The CDR3 reads CASSLAEGSTGELFF. The CDR3 bases are TGCGCCAGCAGCTTGGCCGAGGGGAGCACCGGGGAGCTGTTTTTT.

This clonotype was found many times. The chain combines TRBV5-1 with TRBJ1-1, with 8 nucleotides matching TRBD1. The germline CDR1 and CDR2 sequences are SGHRS and YFSETQ. CDR3 length: 14 amino acids. V was pared by 3 bases and J by 1 base, with 2 bases of the junction left unmatched. The CDR3 here is CASSSGQENTEAFF. The CDR3 coding sequence is TGCGCCAGCAGCTCGGGACAGGAGAACACTGAAGCTTTCTTT.

This clonotype was recorded at least ten times. The chain is built from TRBV7-6 and TRBJ1-4; D gene uncertain. Between the trimmed V and J ends, which lost 1 base and 6 bases, there was a span of 6 bases. The germline V gene has CDR1 SGHVS and CDR2 FNYEAQ. This CDR3 has 13 residues. The CDR3 reads CASSLGIDEKLFF. The CDR3 bases are TGTGCCAGCAGCTTAGGTATCGATGAAAAACTGTTTTTT.

This clonotype was seen only a few times. The chain combines TRBV20-1 with TRBJ2-1; possibly TRBD1 or TRBD2 for D (6 bases each). V was pared by 5 bases and J by 12 bases, with 17 bases between. The CDR3 contains 12 residues. The germline V gene has CDR1 DFQATT and CDR2 SNEGSKA (reference sequence). This chain's CDR3 is CSAGGLSGGQFF. The CDR3 nucleotides are TGCAGTGCTGGGGGCCTGTCCGGGGGGCAGTTCTTC.

In regard to this clonotype: A much larger clone lies one base from this, so it may be a read error. The V call is TRBV5-1, the J call TRBJ1-3; D is perhaps TRBD1 (5 bases). The CDR3 extends over 16 amino acids. The germline V gene has CDR1 SGHRS and CDR2 YFSETQ. In DNA form, the CDR3 reads TGCGCCAGCAGCTCCGGGACCGTGAGCTCTGGAAACAGCATATATTTT. It codes for CASSSGTVSSGNSIYF.

This clonotype has only a few counts. A read error may account for a junction end that differs from germline. The J gene is TRBJ1-2, the V gene TRBV20-1; the D is unclear. Per the germline V gene, CDR1 is DFQATT and CDR2 is SNEGSKA (reference sequence). The CDR3 has 15 amino acids. The CDR3 sequence: CSARDGRGDNYGYTF. CDR3 DNA sequence: TGCAGTGCCAGAGACGGACGAGGCGACAACTATGGCTACACCTTC.

In its sample, this clonotype was seen many times. CDR3 sequence reads: CATSDSPDAGYGYTF. CDR3 nucleotide sequence: TGTGCCACCAGTGATTCCCCCGACGCTGGCTATGGCTACACCTTC. The chain joins TRBV24-1 to TRBJ1-2; no clear D gene. In germline, CDR1 is KGHDR, CDR2 SFDVKD. The CDR3 is made up of 15 amino acids. V was shortened by 2 bases and J by 4 bases, with 13 bases between the two germline ends.

This clonotype has a count of ten or more. This chain connects TRBV3-1 to TRBJ1-4; the D gene is possibly TRBD1 (5 bases). The CDR3 is 15 residues long. V gave up 0 bases and J gave up 8 bases, with 13 bases separating them. Germline V lookup: CDR1 LGHDT, CDR2 YNNKEL (reference sequence). Written as DNA, the CDR3 is TGTGCCAGCAGCCAAGATCCGGGCAGGGACGAAAAACTGTTTTTT. Translating gives CASSQDPGRDEKLFF.

The chain uses TRBV27 and TRBJ2-5; D unclear. Germline V gene data show CDR1 as MNHEY and CDR2 as SMNVEV (reference sequence). The CDR3 totals 15 residues. The V gene lost 2 bases and the J gene lost 3 bases, with 13 bases spanning the gap. CDR3 in amino acids: CASSLVRGYKETQYF. The CDR3, as DNA: TGTGCCAGCAGTTTAGTTCGTGGATATAAAGAGACCCAGTACTTC.

This clonotype showed up many times. The chain employs TRBV3-1 and TRBJ2-2, with 9 bases aligning to TRBD1. CDR1 is LGHDT and CDR2 is YNNKEL in the germline V gene (reference sequence). This CDR3 spans 17 amino acids. The V segment lost 5 bases and the J segment 5 bases; nucleotides outside the gene matches: 12. The CDR3 DNA is TGTGCCAGCAGCAATCGCGGAGGACAGGGGCAGACCGGGGAGCTGTTTTTT. It translates to CASSNRGGQGQTGELFF.

This clonotype was seen many times. Mismatch with germline at one junction end may stem from a read error. This chain links TRBV12-3 or TRBV12-4 with TRBJ2-2; D may be TRBD2 (6 bases). The CDR3 runs to 14 residues. The DNA for the CDR3 is TGTGCCAGCAGCCCGGGACTGAACCCCGGGGAGCTGTTTTTT. Residues: CASSPGLNPGELFF.

This clonotype was seen only a few times. The rearrangement uses TRBV12-3 or TRBV12-4 and TRBJ2-3; TRBD1 matches at 7 bases. The CDR3 sequence is 15 residues long. V was clipped by 7 bases and J by 5 bases; unmatched bases: 12. CDR3 protein: CASKPTGPPGDTQYF. The DNA of the CDR3 is TGTGCCAGCAAGCCGACAGGGCCCCCAGGAGATACGCAGTATTTT.

Many counts were recorded for this clonotype. V and J are TRBV24-1 and TRBJ2-7; 7 bases align to TRBD1. V shed 3 bases and J 7 bases; nucleotides not matched to a gene: 8. This CDR3 is 14 amino acids long. In germline, CDR1 is KGHDR, CDR2 SFDVKD. The CDR3 protein is CATSDAGTAREQYF. The CDR3 DNA reads TGTGCCACCAGTGATGCCGGGACAGCGAGGGAGCAGTACTTC.

The sample holds many counts of this clonotype. The chain links TRBV5-1 to TRBJ1-1; D perhaps matches TRBD1 (6 bases). The CDR3 runs 16 residues. Deletions cut 3 bases from V and 5 bases from J, with 20 bases between. Germline V gene sequence: CDR1 SGHRS, CDR2 YFSETQ. In DNA, the CDR3 is TGCGCCAGCAGCTATTCGGTAAGGGGGACGGGAACTGAAGCTTTCTTT. Translation: CASSYSVRGTGTEAFF.

This clonotype was seen at least ten times. The chain is built from TRBV2 and TRBJ1-1; maybe TRBD1 (5 bases). The CDR3 covers 14 residues. Germline lookup yields CDR1 SNHLY and CDR2 FYNNEI. Trimming stripped 8 bases from V and 4 bases from J, with 17 bases between. In DNA, the CDR3 is TGTGCCAGCGTCAGGGAATCGGTAGCCACTGAAGCTTTCTTT. Amino acids: CASVRESVATEAFF.

On this clonotype: An end of the junction differs from the germline gene, which may be a read error. The chain carries TRBV7-2 and TRBJ2-1; 7 bases match TRBD2. Germline lookup yields CDR1 SGHTA and CDR2 FQGNSA. There are 15 residues in the CDR3. The CDR3 nucleotides are TGTGCCAGCAGCCGCGGCGGGACTACGTACAATGCGCAGTTCTTC. Encoded protein: CASSRGGTTYNAQFF.

In its sample, this clonotype was seen many times. The genes are TRBV20-1 and TRBJ1-1, with D possibly TRBD1 on 5 matching bases. Germline V gene data show CDR1 as DFQATT and CDR2 as SNEGSKA (reference sequence). The CDR3 extends over 14 amino acids. V was cut by 3 bases and J by 2 bases, with 13 bases left in between. The CDR3 nucleotides are TGCAGTGCTAGTGCTGACAGCCTAAACACTGAAGCTTTCTTT. Its protein product is CSASADSLNTEAFF.

This clonotype was counted many times. This chain connects TRBV6-1 to TRBJ2-1; TRBD1 agrees at 8 bases. CDR3 size: 14 residues. V was clipped by 6 bases and J by 9 bases; unmatched bases: 10. Germline assignment: CDR1 MNHNS and CDR2 SASEGT. The DNA for the CDR3 is TGTGCCAGCAGCTGGACAGGGTCCGTCGCTGAGCAGTTCTTC. It encodes CASSWTGSVAEQFF.

In this sample, this clonotype turned up many times. J is TRBJ1-2 and V is TRBV5-1; D is unresolved. CDR3 length: 13 residues. Germline V gene sequence: CDR1 SGHRS, CDR2 YFSETQ. The V end lost 4 bases, the J end lost 1 base, and 8 bases lay between the germline ends. CDR3 DNA: TGCGCCAGCAGCCCCGACGGTAACTATGGCTACACCTTC. Translated: CASSPDGNYGYTF.

The chain employs TRBV5-1 and TRBJ1-5, with TRBD1 as a possible D gene (5 bases). Germline values: CDR1 SGHRS, CDR2 YFSETQ. This CDR3 is built from 13 residues. V gave up 4 bases and J gave up 4 bases, with 9 bases separating them. CDR3 region: CASSIDRNQPQHF. CDR3 in DNA: TGCGCCAGCAGCATTGACAGAAATCAGCCCCAGCATTTT.